This TCR beta chain emerged from a study of CD8+CD57+ T cells in acquired aplastic anemia. At the level of the study: Sorted CD4+ and CD8+ cells gave a mean 3.2 ug DNA, range roughly 0.18 to 27.4 ug.

Study-level points and caveats: The study found no significant CD8+ Simpson's diversity difference between patients and controls.

On this clonotype: Its cognate antigen is unknown.

Genomic DNA, serving as template, underwent TCR beta VDJ and CDR3 profiling. TCRdb analysed the reads with MiXCR anew, one entry per CDR3 protein. The sample yields 200,000 to 250,000 distinct CDR3 sequences, under 65% seen once. The clonotype comes from a human donor in good health. Sequenced input: sorted CD4+, CD8+, or CD8+CD57+ T cells (not recorded which) from PBMCs.

This CDR3 reads CATSRGTDTQYF. CDR3 nucleotides: TGTGCCACCAGCAGAGGGACAGATACGCAGTATTTT. The chain is built from TRBV15 and TRBJ2-3; D is undetermined. The CDR3 runs to 12 residues. Germline V gene lookup returns CDR1 LNHNV and CDR2 YYDKDF (reference sequence). V was shortened by 1 base and J by 3 bases, with 2 bases between the two germline ends.